These 11 T cell receptor beta chains originate from one sample sequenced in a study of blood T cell repertoires in COVID-19. TCRdb's copy holds only in-frame clones and misses some; the assay was immunoSEQ multiplex PCR. Of fewer than 350,000 clones listed, 86% are singletons. The source material was peripheral blood. These receptors all stem from a woman under 40 with COVID-19, enrolled during active disease.

This sequence joins TRBV28 and TRBJ1-2; 8 positions match TRBD1. The V segment lost 2 bases and the J segment 7 bases; nucleotides outside the gene matches: 9. The CDR3 sequence is 15 residues long. CDR1 and CDR2 from the germline V gene are MDHEN and SYDVKM. CDR3 coding DNA: TGTGCCAGCAGTTTAGTAGCCAGGGGGCTGAGTGGCTACACCTTC. Residues: CASSLVARGLSGYTF.

The J gene is TRBJ2-1, the V gene TRBV30, with 10 bases fitting TRBD2. The V gene end was trimmed by 2 bases and the J gene end by 10 bases; junction bases not matched to a gene: 8. CDR1 and CDR2 from the germline V gene are GTSNPN and SVGIG (reference sequence). The CDR3 runs to 14 residues. Here the CDR3 reads CAWSYSGGAEEQFF. The CDR3 DNA follows: TGTGCCTGGAGTTACAGCGGGGGGGCCGAGGAGCAGTTCTTC. The full variable domain, with the rest looked up from reference TRBV30 and TRBJ2-1, is SQTIHQWPATLVQPVGSPLSLECTVEGTSNPNLYWYRQAAGRGLQLLFYSVGIGQISSEVPQNLSASRPQDRQFILSSKKLLLSDSGFYLCAWSYSGGAEEQFFGPGTRLTVL.

This sequence joins TRBV18 and TRBJ2-3, with D perhaps TRBD2 (5 bases). Germline V gives CDR1 KGHSH, CDR2 LQKENI. Deletions cut 6 bases from V and 0 bases from J, with 10 bases between. CDR3 length: 14 residues. This chain's CDR3 is CASSSLASTDTQYF. DNA for the CDR3: TGTGCCAGCTCGTCGCTAGCTAGCACAGATACGCAGTATTTT.

The rearrangement uses TRBV2 and TRBJ2-1, with TRBD1 identical over 8 bases. The CDR3 extends over 17 amino acids. Trimming took 1 base from V and 4 from J; bases not matched to a gene: 9. Germline V gene data show CDR1 as SNHLY and CDR2 as FYNNEI. The CDR3 sequence is CASSEVHRGEKYNEQFF. The CDR3 nucleotides read TGTGCCAGCAGTGAAGTCCACAGGGGGGAGAAGTACAATGAGCAGTTCTTC.

This chain uses TRBV19 with TRBJ1-5; 9 bases fit TRBD1. J gave up 5 bases and V 6 bases, and 5 bases lay outside the gene matches. The CDR3 extends over 14 amino acids. Germline V gene lookup returns CDR1 LNHDA and CDR2 SQIVND (reference sequence). The CDR3 bases are TGTGCCAGTAGCCTTTGGACAGGGGATCAGCCCCAGCATTTT. It codes for CASSLWTGDQPQHF.

The chain joins TRBV5-1 to TRBJ2-3, with D tentatively TRBD2 (6 bases). Looked up from germline, CDR1 is SGHRS and CDR2 is YFSETQ. The CDR3 extends over 14 amino acids. Trimming removed 9 bases from V and 2 bases from J, with 16 bases in between. The CDR3 DNA follows: TGCGCCACCACCCGGGACTTAACCACAGATACGCAGTATTTT. It is translated as CATTRDLTTDTQYF.

V gene TRBV19 combines with J gene TRBJ2-5; D possibly corresponds to TRBD2 (5 bases). The CDR3 extends over 12 amino acids. Germline lookup yields CDR1 LNHDA and CDR2 SQIVND (reference sequence). Trimming pared 4 bases from V and 2 bases from J, leaving 5 bases between. As DNA, the CDR3 is TGTGCCAGTAGTAGCGGGCAAGAGACCCAGTACTTC. Translation: CASSSGQETQYF. The variable domain in full, completed from reference TRBV19 and TRBJ2-5, reads DGGITQSPKYLFRKEGQNVTLSCEQNLNHDAMYWYRQDPGQGLRLIYYSQIVNDFQKGDIAEGYSVSREKKESFPLTVTSAQKNPTAFYLCASSSGQETQYFGPGTRLLVL.

The chain uses TRBV7-9 and TRBJ1-2; D perhaps matches TRBD1 (6 bases). The ends were cut back, 1 base at V and 6 bases at J, with 15 bases in the middle. Germline V lookup: CDR1 SEHNR, CDR2 FQNEAQ (reference sequence). CDR3 length equals 15 residues. The CDR3 nucleotides are TGTGCCAGCAGCTTAGTGGCGGACAGTGGTGATGGCTACACCTTC. Residues: CASSLVADSGDGYTF.

This sequence joins TRBV5-1 and TRBJ1-4; 12 bases are a match to TRBD1. The V gene end was trimmed by 4 bases and the J gene end by 5 bases; junction bases not matched to a gene: 15. Looked up from germline, CDR1 is SGHRS and CDR2 is YFSETQ. This CDR3 spans 19 amino acids. CDR3: CASSVQEGGTGGWNEKLFF. The CDR3 nucleotides are TGCGCCAGCAGCGTTCAAGAAGGTGGGACAGGGGGCTGGAATGAAAAACTGTTTTTT.

The chain combines TRBV2 with TRBJ1-2; the D is unclear. Trimming took off 7 bases at V and 7 bases at J, with 10 bases between the two ends. The CDR3 has 11 residues. In germline, CDR1 is SNHLY, CDR2 FYNNEI. The CDR3 region has the DNA TGTGCCAGCAATCGGGGATTTGGCTACACCTTC. This codes for CASNRGFGYTF.

This clone has more than one count but fewer than ten. V and J are TRBV1 and TRBJ2-1; TRBD2 reflects the table's D call only, with no check against the DNA. TRBV1 has pseudogene status. This CDR3 has 13 residues. The CDR3: CTSSHPPRDEQFF. Written as DNA, the CDR3 is TGCACCAGCAGCCATCCGCCGCGGGATGAGCAGTTCTTC.